Listed below are T cell receptor beta chains from one sample, sequenced in a study of cytomegalovirus exposure and HLA in healthy donors. The assay was immunoSEQ multiplex PCR, and TCRdb's table has in-frame clones only and misses some. This sample has some 80,000 clones, with approximately 95% found just once. Sequencing used PBMCs. These receptors all stem from a young woman in good health and CMV-seronegative. Each CDR3 is given with its conserved first and last residue. D genes are given only for firm matches. Not every row has a clone size; where given, it reads once, few, many or a size class.

j_call d_call v_call clone_size cdr3_nt cdr3_aa
TRBJ2-3 TRBD2 TRBV4-1 - TGCGCCAGCAGCCAAGATCGGGGCGGGGGTGATACGCAGTATTTT CASSQDRGGGDTQYF
TRBJ1-1 - TRBV5-1 - TGCGCCAGCAGCGCGCCAGGCGACACTGAAGCTTTCTTT CASSAPGDTEAFF
TRBJ2-7 - TRBV5-6 - TGTGCCAGCAGCTTAAATCCTAGCCCTAGCTCCTACGAGCAGTACTTC CASSLNPSPSSYEQYF
TRBJ1-1 - TRBV2 - TGTGCCAGCAGTACTCAGGGAATCAGGGCTTTCTTT CASSTQGIRAFF
TRBJ2-1 - TRBV10-2 - TGCGCCAGCGGCCAAGCAGGGACTGGACCTTCTGGTGAGCAGTTCTTC CASGQAGTGPSGEQFF
TRBJ2-3 - TRBV5-3 - TGTGCCAGAAGCTCAGGGGCGAATGGCACAGATACGCAGTATTTT CARSSGANGTDTQYF
TRBJ2-3 - TRBV11-2 - TGTGCCAGTTCCCAAGAACGCGGCAGCACAGATACGCAGTATTTT CASSQERGSTDTQYF
TRBJ2-7 - TRBV7-2 - TGTGCCAGCACCGGACCGACAGTCTCCTACGAGCAGTACTTC CASTGPTVSYEQYF
TRBJ2-7 TRBD1 TRBV19 - TGTGCCAGTAGTCCAAGACGCACAGGGGCGTTACCCCACTTCTACGAGCAGTACTTC CASSPRRTGALPHFYEQYF
TRBJ1-2 - TRBV28 - TGTGCCAGCAGTTTCGGGGGTAGTCGCTACACCTTC CASSFGGSRYTF
TRBJ1-6 - TRBV5-4 - TGTGCCAGCAGCTTGGAAGGGGTCCCTAATTCACCCCTCCACTTT CASSLEGVPNSPLHF
TRBJ2-7 - TRBV19 - TGTGCCAGTAGTACGACAGGTCCAAACCCACGCTCCTACGAGCAGTACTTC CASSTTGPNPRSYEQYF
TRBJ2-7 TRBD2 TRBV28 - TGTGCCAGCAGTCCCCCCCGCGGGAGGGCCGTCTACGAGCAGTACTTC CASSPPRGRAVYEQYF
TRBJ1-5 TRBD1 TRBV7-2 - TGTGCCAGCAGCTTAGGTCGACAGGGGATCGATCAGCCCCAGCATTTT CASSLGRQGIDQPQHF
TRBJ2-5 - TRBV4-3 - TGCGCCAGCAGCCAAGATCCAGAGGGCAGGTTAGGAGAGACCCAGTACTTC CASSQDPEGRLGETQYF
TRBJ2-3 TRBD2 TRBV2 - TGTGCCAGCAGGACTAGCCCAGGGTTTTTAGGTACGCAGTATTTT CASRTSPGFLGTQYF
TRBJ1-2 - TRBV6-5 - TGTGCCAGCAGAAGGGAGGCTAACTATGGCTACACCTTC CASRREANYGYTF
TRBJ2-2 - TRBV18 once TGTGCCAGCTCCTCGGGTGACACCGGGGAGCTGTTTTTT CASSSGDTGELFF
TRBJ2-7 - TRBV19 once TGTGCCAGTAGTCGCAAAAAACAGGGTTCCTACGAGCAGTACTTC CASSRKKQGSYEQYF
TRBJ1-1 - TRBV5-8 - TGTGCCAGCAGAGGAGGTACAGCGAACACTGAAGCTTTCTTT CASRGGTANTEAFF
TRBJ2-1 - TRBV5-1 - TGCGCCAGCAGCTTCGGGTCAACCTCCAATGAGCAGTTCTTC CASSFGSTSNEQFF
TRBJ2-7 TRBD2 TRBV7-2 - TGTGCCAGCAGCTTCGAGCGGGGGACCGACGAGCAGTACTTC CASSFERGTDEQYF
TRBJ2-5 - TRBV9 - TGTGCCAGCAGCGTAGAAGGAGGCGGTAGGATCCAAGAGACCCAGTACTTC CASSVEGGGRIQETQYF
TRBJ2-7 - TRBV11-2 few TGTGCCAGCAGCTCCCGACTCTACGAGCAGTACTTC CASSSRLYEQYF
TRBJ1-2 - TRBV2 - TGTGCCAGCAGTTCAGACGGGGGGAGGTATGGCTACACCTTC CASSSDGGRYGYTF
TRBJ1-1 TRBD1 TRBV14 - TGTGCCAGCAGCCAGGCCGGGACAGGGGAGACTGAAGCTTTCTTT CASSQAGTGETEAFF
TRBJ1-4 - TRBV7-2 - TGTGCCAGCAGCTCCGGGGAGACTGAAAAACTGTTTTTT CASSSGETEKLFF
TRBJ2-6 - TRBV19 - TGTGCCAGTAGTATAGATCCGGGCTCTGGGGCCAACGTCCTGACTTTC CASSIDPGSGANVLTF
TRBJ2-3 - TRBV4-3 - TGCGCCAGCAGCCAAGATCCTAGTGGAGCCAGCACAGATACGCAGTATTTT CASSQDPSGASTDTQYF
TRBJ2-5 TRBD1 TRBV18 - TGTGCCAGCTCACCGACAGGGGTCCAAGAGACCCAGTACTTC CASSPTGVQETQYF
TRBJ2-5 - TRBV5-1 - TGCGCCAGCACCCCCTGGGCGGGGCCCCGCCAAGAGACCCAGTACTTC CASTPWAGPRQETQYF
TRBJ1-6 - TRBV10-3 - TGTGCCATCAGTGGAACAGCTAATTCACCCCTCCACTTT CAISGTANSPLHF
TRBJ1-2 - TRBV11-3 - TGTGCCAGCAGCTTAATCCACAGGGCCTCATTTTATGGCTACACCTTC CASSLIHRASFYGYTF
TRBJ2-5 - TRBV27 - TGTGCCAGCAGTCCCCGCGGGTGGTACCAAGAGACCCAGTACTTC CASSPRGWYQETQYF
TRBJ1-1 - TRBV6-4 - TGTGCCAGCAGTGGCGGGGGCGAAGCTTTCTTT CASSGGGEAFF
TRBJ2-1 TRBD2 TRBV7-6 - TGTGCCAGCAGGGGACTAGCGGGGGACAATGAGCAGTTCTTC CASRGLAGDNEQFF
TRBJ1-6 TRBD1 TRBV12-5 - TGTGCTAGTGGTTTGGTCGACAGGGACTCCTATAATTCACCCCTCCACTTT CASGLVDRDSYNSPLHF
TRBJ2-7 TRBD1 TRBV2 few TGTGCCAGCAGTGAAGGGGGCAGGGGGCGCGTCCACGAGCAGTACTTC CASSEGGRGRVHEQYF
TRBJ1-1 - TRBV5-5 - TGTGCCAGCAGCCCAGCTCGAGAAAGGACACTTCCTTACACTGAAGCTTTCTTT CASSPARERTLPYTEAFF
TRBJ1-1 TRBD1 TRBV18 - TGTGCCAGCTCACAAACCCTCCTCCGGGACAGACCTTCGAACACTGAAGCTTTCTTT CASSQTLLRDRPSNTEAFF
TRBJ2-1 TRBD2 TRBV6-5 - TGTGCCAGCAGCCATGGGGGGGAAAATGAGCAGTTCTTC CASSHGGENEQFF
TRBJ1-1 - TRBV6-1 - TGTGCCAGCAGTGAACGCGGGGTCCAGAAAGCTTTCTTT CASSERGVQKAFF
TRBJ1-4 - TRBV19 - TGTGCCAGTAGTATAGCAGGGGTAGGGAATGAAAAACTGTTTTTT CASSIAGVGNEKLFF
TRBJ2-3 - TRBV2 - TGTGCCAGCAGTGATAAGAGTCGGCGGGGCACAGATACGCAGTATTTT CASSDKSRRGTDTQYF
TRBJ2-7 TRBD2 TRBV27 once TGTGCCAGCAGTTTGGTAAGCGGGGGGGCTTGGCAGGTCTACGAGCAGTACTTC CASSLVSGGAWQVYEQYF
TRBJ1-1 - TRBV9 - TGTGCCAGCAGCTTAGGGGGGGTGAACACTGAAGCTTTCTTT CASSLGGVNTEAFF
TRBJ2-7 - TRBV21-1 - TGTGCCAGCAGCAAAGAGTGGGGGACTAGCGGGACCTGTTACGAGCAGTACTTC CASSKEWGTSGTCYEQYF
TRBJ2-7 - TRBV29-1 - TGCAGCGTTGGCAGGGGGGTGGGCTACGAGCAGTACTTC CSVGRGVGYEQYF
TRBJ2-3 TRBD2 TRBV18 - TGTGCCAGCTCACTCGGGACTAGCGGAACAGATACGCAGTATTTT CASSLGTSGTDTQYF
TRBJ1-1 - TRBV7-9 - TGTGCCAGCAGCCCAACAGACAGTAACACTGAAGCTTTCTTT CASSPTDSNTEAFF
TRBJ2-3 TRBD2 TRBV2 - TGTGCCAGCAGTACAGGAGCGGGACCTAGCACAGATACGCAGTATTTT CASSTGAGPSTDTQYF
TRBJ1-1 TRBD1 TRBV27 - TGTGCCAGCACCGAGCGGGTGACAGGGGGGAACACTGAAGCTTTCTTT CASTERVTGGNTEAFF
TRBJ2-1 TRBD2 TRBV25-1 - TGTGCCAGCAGTGCGCCCTTAGCGGGGTCTTACAATGAGCAGTTCTTC CASSAPLAGSYNEQFF
TRBJ2-2 TRBD2 TRBV9 - TGTGCCAGCAGCGTAGGAGCGCGGGGGGGCCTCGGCGGGGAGCTGTTTTTT CASSVGARGGLGGELFF
TRBJ1-1 - TRBV14 once TGTGCCAGCAGCCAAGTGGTAGGGGAAGCTGAAGCTTTCTTT CASSQVVGEAEAFF
TRBJ1-2 - TRBV7-2 - TGTGCCAGCAGCTCCCCCCCAGGCAACTATGGCTACACCTTC CASSSPPGNYGYTF
TRBJ2-4 - TRBV6-5 - TGTGCCAGCAGCCCCCGGACTAAGACCAAAAACATTCAGTACTTC CASSPRTKTKNIQYF
TRBJ2-7 - TRBV2 - TGTGCCAGCAGTGACGGGACGGGAGCCTACGAGCAGTACTTC CASSDGTGAYEQYF
TRBJ2-5 TRBD2 TRBV7-2 - TGTGCCAGCAGCTTAGGAGGGGCGGGAGGAGAGACCCAGTACTTC CASSLGGAGGETQYF
TRBJ2-5 - TRBV29-1 - TGCAGCGTTGTCGGGAACTGGGAGACCCAGTACTTC CSVVGNWETQYF